What follows describes a single T cell receptor beta chain. The data derive from a study of Ad26.COV2.S vaccination and SARS-CoV-2 variants. As to treatment: 19 received Ad26.COV2.S at low or high dose, single or two shots; about five received placebo; per-sample allocation not given. Day 63 after the first injection of vaccine or placebo was the sampling time. Donation came from an adult in Boston who was aged 18-55 years. This CDR3 region has 15 residues. Germline lookup yields CDR1 SEHNR and CDR2 FQNEAQ (reference sequence). Trimming took 5 bases from V and 4 from J, leaving 14 bases between them. Some clones are missing from TCRdb's copy, which holds only in-frame ones; the method was immunoSEQ multiplex PCR. The table includes roughly 500,000 clones, 89% detected once.

This sample comprised peripheral blood, obtained in a trial of Ad26.COV2.S vaccine versus placebo. The sequence was obtained from a person aged 18-60 years who received the Ad26.COV2.S COVID-19 vaccine or a placebo. The chain is built from TRBV7-9 and TRBJ2-2, with D possibly being TRBD2 (5 bases). The CDR3, as DNA: TGTGCCAGCAGCCCCAAAAGCGCGGGCACCGGGGAGCTGTTTTTT. Translating gives CASSPKSAGTGELFF. The whole variable domain, filled in from reference TRBV7-9 and TRBJ2-2, reads DTGVSQNPRHKITKRGQNVTFRCDPISEHNRLYWYRQTLGQGPEFLTYFQNEAQLEKSRLLSDRFSAERPKGSFSTLEIQRTEQGDSAMYLCASSPKSAGTGELFFGEGSRLTVL.